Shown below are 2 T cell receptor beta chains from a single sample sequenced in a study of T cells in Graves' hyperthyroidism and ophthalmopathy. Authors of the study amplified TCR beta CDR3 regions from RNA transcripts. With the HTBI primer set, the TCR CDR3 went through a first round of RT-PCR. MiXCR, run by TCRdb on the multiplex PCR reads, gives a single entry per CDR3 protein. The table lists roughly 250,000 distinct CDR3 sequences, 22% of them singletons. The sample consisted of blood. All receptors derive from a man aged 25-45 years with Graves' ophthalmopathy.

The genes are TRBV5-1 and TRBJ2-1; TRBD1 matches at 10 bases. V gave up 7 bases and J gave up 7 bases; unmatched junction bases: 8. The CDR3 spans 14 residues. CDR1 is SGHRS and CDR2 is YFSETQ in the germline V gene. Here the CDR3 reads CASGRDRGWNEQFF. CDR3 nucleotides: TGCGCCAGCGGCCGGGACAGGGGTTGGAATGAGCAGTTCTTC.

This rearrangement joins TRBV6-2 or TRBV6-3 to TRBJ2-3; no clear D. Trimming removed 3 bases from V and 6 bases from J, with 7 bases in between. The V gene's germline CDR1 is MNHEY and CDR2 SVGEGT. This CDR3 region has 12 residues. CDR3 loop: CASSYVADTQYF. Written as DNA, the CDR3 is TGTGCCAGCAGTTATGTTGCGGATACGCAGTATTTT.